This TCR beta chain emerged from a study of blood T cells in healthy people across ages. Collection of 8.5 to 10 milliliters of peripheral blood was performed for each donor. Extraction of total RNA produced a minimum of 5.5 micrograms from each sample. A second PCR, run for roughly 7 to 11 cycles, used a sample-barcoded 5' primer plus a J-beta primer mix. Each cDNA molecule received a tag from a template-switch adaptor that had 12 random nucleotides. TCRdb re-called the 5' RACE reads with MiXCR, one entry per CDR3 protein. In the table there are 550,000 to 700,000 distinct CDR3 sequences, roughly 28% of which are singletons. Germline CDR1 is DFQATT and CDR2 is SNEGSKA (reference sequence). The CDR3 has 14 residues. The V segment lost 5 bases and the J segment 7 bases; nucleotides outside the gene matches: 10.

The sequence derives from a woman in her 70s in good health. This chain joins TRBV20-1 and TRBJ1-1; 10 positions match TRBD1. Sequences were obtained from blood. CDR3 DNA: TGCAGTGCTGGCCGGGACAGGGGTGGGAATGAAGCTTTCTTT. Residues: CSAGRDRGGNEAFF.